This paragraph reports one T cell receptor (beta chain). The antigen remains unidentified. The data derive from a study of CD8 T cells in Susac syndrome. This CDR3 is built from 13 residues. The trim removed 6 bases at V and 8 bases at J, leaving 5 bases unmatched. Germline CDR1 SGHRS, CDR2 YFSETQ. Controls comprised healthy donors matched for age and sex. TEMRA cells were enriched by FACS, while CD8+ and CD4+ T cells were obtained through a negative isolation that was performed magnetically. Notes on the study in general: It was acknowledged by the study that relatively few individuals were included in its TCR sequencing and HLA analysis.

A quantity of about 0.5 to 1 ug RNA underwent reverse transcription using random hexamers. Amplification of TCR beta CDR3 by immunoSEQ multiplex PCR spanned 54 Vbeta and 13 Jbeta. In TCRdb, the immunoSEQ multiplex PCR reads were re-called with MiXCR into one record per CDR3 protein. The sample records about 150,000 distinct CDR3 sequences, roughly nine tenths being singletons. Source material: CD4+ T cells from PBMCs. The clonotype comes from a human donor in good health. The V and J genes are TRBV5-1 and TRBJ2-3, with TRBD2 matching over 11 bases. The CDR3 sequence is CASTSGTSGTQYF. In DNA, the CDR3 is TGCGCCAGCACCTCCGGGACTAGCGGTACGCAGTATTTT.